A single sample gave rise to the 9 T cell receptor beta chains below, sequenced in a study of CD8+ T cells in alopecia areata. Sequencing relied on a cDNA template that was reverse transcribed from extracted RNA. Produced via immunoSEQ multiplex PCR; TCRdb's table is partial and in-frame only. The sample yields 150,000 or so clones, around 47% seen once. The sequenced sample was CD4+ T cells sorted from blood. These receptors were taken from a human donor with alopecia areata.

The V gene is TRBV19, the J gene TRBJ2-1; D not certain. The CDR3 has 13 residues. Trimming pared 6 bases from V and 6 bases from J, leaving 12 bases between. The V gene's germline CDR1 is LNHDA and CDR2 SQIVND (reference sequence). CDR3 sequence reads: CASRTDPLNEQFF. DNA of the CDR3: TGTGCCAGTAGAACCGATCCCCTCAATGAGCAGTTCTTC.

Here the CDR3 reads CASSIGLAGRPGSYNEQFF. CDR3 DNA: TGTGCCAGTAGTATCGGACTAGCGGGCAGACCTGGATCCTACAATGAGCAGTTCTTC. The rearrangement uses TRBV19 and TRBJ2-1, with 11 bases fitting TRBD2. V lost 3 bases and J lost 1; bases outside the gene matches: 11. The CDR3 is 19 amino acids. Germline assignment: CDR1 LNHDA and CDR2 SQIVND (reference sequence).

J is TRBJ2-2 and V is TRBV18; maybe TRBD2 (5 bases). V shed 3 bases and J shed 4 bases, with 15 bases lying between them. This CDR3 spans 16 amino acids. Germline CDR1 reads KGHSH; CDR2 reads LQKENI. The CDR3 region is CASSPTTAGGTGELFF. The CDR3 nucleotides read TGTGCCAGCTCACCTACCACGGCCGGAGGCACCGGGGAGCTGTTTTTT. The full variable domain, in which reference TRBV18 and TRBJ2-2 provide the parts outside the CDR3, is NAGVMQNPRHLVRRRGQEARLRCSPMKGHSHVYWYRQLPEEGLKFMVYLQKENIIDESGMPKERFSAEFPKEGPSILRIQQVVRGDSAAYFCASSPTTAGGTGELFFGEGSRLTVL.

The chain employs TRBV7-9 and TRBJ2-7, with TRBD2 matching 14 bases. V gave up 5 bases and J gave up 5 bases; unmatched junction bases: 5. CDR1 is SEHNR, CDR2 FQNEAQ, per germline (reference sequence). The CDR3 runs 15 residues. The CDR3, as DNA: TGTGCCAGCAGCCCTGGGACTAGCGGGAGTAACGAGCAGTACTTC. Its translation: CASSPGTSGSNEQYF. Complete variable domain (other parts from reference TRBV7-9 and TRBJ2-7): DTGVSQNPRHKITKRGQNVTFRCDPISEHNRLYWYRQTLGQGPEFLTYFQNEAQLEKSRLLSDRFSAERPKGSFSTLEIQRTEQGDSAMYLCASSPGTSGSNEQYFGPGTRLTVT.

This clone has just a few counts. This chain uses TRBV2 with TRBJ2-4; no clear D. V lost 7 bases, J lost 5 bases, and 9 bases lay in between. Germline V CDR1 and CDR2: SNHLY, FYNNEI. The CDR3 totals 12 residues. CDR3 sequence reads: CASTEQENIQYF. Here the CDR3 DNA reads TGTGCCAGCACCGAACAAGAAAACATTCAGTACTTC.

This rearrangement joins TRBV29-1 to TRBJ2-1, with 13 positions matching TRBD2. CDR1 and CDR2 (germline): SQVTM, ANQGSEA. This CDR3 comprises 15 residues. V was pared by 7 bases and J by 0 bases, with 3 bases of the junction left unmatched. The CDR3 spells CSARTSGSSYNEQFF. CDR3 nucleotides: TGCAGCGCCAGGACTAGCGGGAGCTCCTACAATGAGCAGTTCTTC.

For the CDR3, the DNA is TGCAGCGCGGGGCGGTCCTCCTACGAGCAGTACTTC. Translated: CSAGRSSYEQYF. This chain uses TRBV29-1 with TRBJ2-7, with D tentatively TRBD1 or TRBD2 (5 bases each). The V and J ends lost 7 bases and 0 bases respectively, with 10 bases between them. Germline CDR1 SQVTM, CDR2 ANQGSEA. This CDR3 has 12 residues.

V usage is TRBV29-1 and J usage is TRBJ2-7; the match to TRBD1 covers 9 bases. V was pared by 5 bases and J by 5 bases, with 7 bases of the junction left unmatched. CDR1 and CDR2 from the germline V gene are SQVTM and ANQGSEA. The CDR3 runs to 13 residues. CDR3 DNA sequence: TGCAGCGTTCCCGGGACAGGGATCAACGAGCAGTACTTC. Translating it yields CSVPGTGINEQYF.

V is TRBV10-3 and J is TRBJ2-7, with TRBD2 identical over 7 bases. Losses at the gene ends were 10 bases for V and 2 bases for J; bases not matched to a gene: 5. The germline V gene has CDR1 ENHRY and CDR2 SYGVKD. This CDR3 region has 12 residues. CDR3 DNA: TGTGCCACCCGCGGGAGTGCCTACGAGCAGTACTTC. The encoded protein is CATRGSAYEQYF.